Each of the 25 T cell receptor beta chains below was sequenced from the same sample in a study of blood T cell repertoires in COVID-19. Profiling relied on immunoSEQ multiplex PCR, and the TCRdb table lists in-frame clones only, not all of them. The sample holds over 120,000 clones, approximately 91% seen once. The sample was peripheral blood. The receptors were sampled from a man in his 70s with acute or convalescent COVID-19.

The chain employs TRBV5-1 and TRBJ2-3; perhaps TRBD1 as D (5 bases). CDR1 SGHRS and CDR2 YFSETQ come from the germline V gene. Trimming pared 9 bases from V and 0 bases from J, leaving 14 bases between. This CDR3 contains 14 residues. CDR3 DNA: TGCGCCACCCAGGGTCAGTCTAGCACAGATACGCAGTATTTT. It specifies CATQGQSSTDTQYF.

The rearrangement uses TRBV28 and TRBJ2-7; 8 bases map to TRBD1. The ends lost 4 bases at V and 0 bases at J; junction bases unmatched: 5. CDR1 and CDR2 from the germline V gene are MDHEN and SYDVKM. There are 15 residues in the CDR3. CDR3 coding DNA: TGTGCCAGCAGTTATCAGGGGGCTCACTCCTACGAGCAGTACTTC. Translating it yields CASSYQGAHSYEQYF.

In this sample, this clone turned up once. DNA of the CDR3: TGTGCCAGCAGCCAAACTAGTACCACCCCCTACGAGCAGTACTTC. It codes for CASSQTSTTPYEQYF. V usage is TRBV7-9 and J usage is TRBJ2-7; perhaps TRBD2 as D (5 bases). The CDR3 consists of 15 residues. CDR1 is SEHNR, CDR2 FQNEAQ, per germline (reference sequence). V shed 5 bases and J shed 2 bases, with 16 bases lying between them.

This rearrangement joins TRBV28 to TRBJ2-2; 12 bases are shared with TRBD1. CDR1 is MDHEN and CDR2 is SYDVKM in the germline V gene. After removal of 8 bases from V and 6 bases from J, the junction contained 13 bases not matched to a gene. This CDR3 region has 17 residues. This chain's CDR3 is CASLTWDRGRRAGELFF. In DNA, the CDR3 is TGTGCCAGCCTTACTTGGGACAGGGGGCGCCGAGCCGGGGAGCTGTTTTTT.

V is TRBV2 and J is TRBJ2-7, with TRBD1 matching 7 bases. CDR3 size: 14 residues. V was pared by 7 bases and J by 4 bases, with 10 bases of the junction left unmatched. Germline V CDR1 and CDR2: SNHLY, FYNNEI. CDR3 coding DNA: TGTGCCAGCACTCGACGGGACAGCTTTTACGAGCAGTACTTC. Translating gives CASTRRDSFYEQYF. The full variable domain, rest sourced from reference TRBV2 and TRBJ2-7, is EPEVTQTPSHQVTQMGQEVILRCVPISNHLYFYWYRQILGQKVEFLVSFYNNEISEKSEIFDDQFSVERPDGSNFTLKIRSTKLEDSAMYFCASTRRDSFYEQYFGPGTRLTVT.

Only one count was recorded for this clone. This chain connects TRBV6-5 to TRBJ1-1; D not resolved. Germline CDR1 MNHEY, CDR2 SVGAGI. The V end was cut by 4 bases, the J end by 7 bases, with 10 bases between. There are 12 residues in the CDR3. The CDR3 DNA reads TGTGCCAGCAGTTCGCCGTCACTTGAAGCTTTCTTT. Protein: CASSSPSLEAFF.

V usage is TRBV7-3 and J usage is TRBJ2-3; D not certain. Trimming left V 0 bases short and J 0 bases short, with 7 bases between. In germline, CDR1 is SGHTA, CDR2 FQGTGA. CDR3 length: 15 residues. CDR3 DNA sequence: TGTGCCAGCAGCTTAACAGCCACTAGCACAGATACGCAGTATTTT. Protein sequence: CASSLTATSTDTQYF.

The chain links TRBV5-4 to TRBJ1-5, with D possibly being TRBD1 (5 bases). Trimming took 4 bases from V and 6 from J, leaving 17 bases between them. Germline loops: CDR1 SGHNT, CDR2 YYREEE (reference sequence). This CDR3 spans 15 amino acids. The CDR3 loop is CASSLSPGGSQPQHF. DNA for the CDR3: TGTGCCAGCAGCCTAAGCCCGGGGGGAAGTCAGCCCCAGCATTTT.

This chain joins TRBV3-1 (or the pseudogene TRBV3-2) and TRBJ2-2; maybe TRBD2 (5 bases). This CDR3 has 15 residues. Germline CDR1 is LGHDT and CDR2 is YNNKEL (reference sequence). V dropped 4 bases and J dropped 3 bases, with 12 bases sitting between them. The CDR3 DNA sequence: TGTGCCAGCAGCCCACAACGGGATTACACCGGGGAGCTGTTTTTT. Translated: CASSPQRDYTGELFF.

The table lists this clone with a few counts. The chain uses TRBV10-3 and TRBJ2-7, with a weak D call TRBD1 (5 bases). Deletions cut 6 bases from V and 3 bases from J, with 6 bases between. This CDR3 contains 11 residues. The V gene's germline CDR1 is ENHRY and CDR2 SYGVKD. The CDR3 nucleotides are TGTGCCATCAGGGACAACTACGAGCAGTACTTC. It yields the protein CAIRDNYEQYF.

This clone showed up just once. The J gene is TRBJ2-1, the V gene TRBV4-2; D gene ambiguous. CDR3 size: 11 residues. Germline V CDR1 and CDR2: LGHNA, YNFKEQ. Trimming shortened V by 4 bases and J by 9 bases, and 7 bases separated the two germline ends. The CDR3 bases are TGTGCCAGCAGCCTCAGTGGTGAGCAGTTCTTC. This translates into CASSLSGEQFF.

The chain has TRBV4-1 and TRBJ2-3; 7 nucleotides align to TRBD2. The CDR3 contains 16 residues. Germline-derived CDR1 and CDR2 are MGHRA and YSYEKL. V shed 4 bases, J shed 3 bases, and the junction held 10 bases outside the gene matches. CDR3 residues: CASSPRTMGGTDTQYF. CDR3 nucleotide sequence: TGCGCCAGCAGCCCAAGAACTATGGGGGGGACAGATACGCAGTATTTT.

CDR3 nucleotide sequence: TGTGCCAGCAGTGAAGGGACATCCTATGGCTACACCTTC. It is translated as CASSEGTSYGYTF. V and J are TRBV25-1 and TRBJ1-2, with D perhaps TRBD1 (6 bases). The V gene's germline CDR1 is MGHDK and CDR2 SYGVNS. The germline V and J ends were trimmed by 2 bases and 4 bases, with 8 bases remaining between them. The CDR3 extends over 13 amino acids.

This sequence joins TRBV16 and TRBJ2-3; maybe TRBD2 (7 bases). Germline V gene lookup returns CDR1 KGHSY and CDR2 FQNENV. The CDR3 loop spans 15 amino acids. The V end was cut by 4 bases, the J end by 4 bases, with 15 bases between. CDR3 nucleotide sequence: TGTGCCAGCAGCCGGCCGGGGGGCCGCGCAGATACGCAGTATTTT. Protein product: CASSRPGGRADTQYF. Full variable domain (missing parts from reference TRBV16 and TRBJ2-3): GEEVAQTPKHLVRGEGQKAKLYCAPIKGHSYVFWYQQVLKNEFKFLISFQNENVFDETGMPKERFSAKCLPNSPCSLEIQATKLEDSAVYFCASSRPGGRADTQYFGPGTRLTVL.

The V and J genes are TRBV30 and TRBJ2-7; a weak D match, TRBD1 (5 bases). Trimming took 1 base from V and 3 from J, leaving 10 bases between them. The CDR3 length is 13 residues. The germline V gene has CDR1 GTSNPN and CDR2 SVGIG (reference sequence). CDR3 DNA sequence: TGTGCCTGGAGTGAAGGACAACTCTACGAGCAGTACTTC. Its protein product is CAWSEGQLYEQYF.

The CDR3 is CAWSWGTGEEKLFF. CDR3 nucleotides: TGTGCCTGGAGTTGGGGCACAGGGGAAGAAAAACTGTTTTTT. This chain connects TRBV30 to TRBJ1-4, with TRBD1 matching 7 bases. V dropped 2 bases and J dropped 8; count of bases not matched to a gene: 8. The CDR3 sequence is 14 residues long. CDR1 GTSNPN and CDR2 SVGIG come from the germline V gene (reference sequence).

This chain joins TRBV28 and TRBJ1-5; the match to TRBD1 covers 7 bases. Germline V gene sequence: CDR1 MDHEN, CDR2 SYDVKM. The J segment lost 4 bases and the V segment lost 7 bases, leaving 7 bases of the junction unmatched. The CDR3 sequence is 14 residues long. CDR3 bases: TGTGCCAGCACCCCCGGGACAGCGAATCAGCCCCAGCATTTT. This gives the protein CASTPGTANQPQHF.

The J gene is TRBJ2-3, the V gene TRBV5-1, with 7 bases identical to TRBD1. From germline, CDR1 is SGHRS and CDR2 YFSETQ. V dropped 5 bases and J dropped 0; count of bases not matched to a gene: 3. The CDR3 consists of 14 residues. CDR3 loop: CASSRDSSTDTQYF. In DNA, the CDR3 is TGCGCCAGCAGTCGGGACAGTAGCACAGATACGCAGTATTTT.

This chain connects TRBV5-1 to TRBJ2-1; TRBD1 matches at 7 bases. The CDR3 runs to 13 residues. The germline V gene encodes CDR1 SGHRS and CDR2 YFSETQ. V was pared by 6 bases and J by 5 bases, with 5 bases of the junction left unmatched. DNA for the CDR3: TGCGCCAGCACCTGGACAGGTAACAATGAGCAGTTCTTC. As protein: CASTWTGNNEQFF.

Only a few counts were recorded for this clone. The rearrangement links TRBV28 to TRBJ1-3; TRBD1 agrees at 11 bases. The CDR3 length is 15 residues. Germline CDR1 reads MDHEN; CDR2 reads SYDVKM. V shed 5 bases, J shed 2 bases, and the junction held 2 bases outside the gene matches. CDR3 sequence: CASSPGQGAGNTIYF. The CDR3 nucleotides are TGTGCCAGCAGTCCGGGACAGGGGGCTGGAAACACCATATATTTT.

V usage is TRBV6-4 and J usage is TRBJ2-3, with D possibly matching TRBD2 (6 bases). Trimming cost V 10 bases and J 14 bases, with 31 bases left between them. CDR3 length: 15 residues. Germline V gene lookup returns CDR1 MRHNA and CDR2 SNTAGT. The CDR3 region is CATPCGWAGWRCGYF. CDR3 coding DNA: TGTGCCACTCCCTGCGGATGGGCGGGATGGAGATGTGGGTATTTT.

The CDR3 is CASSGGTGNYGYTF. The CDR3 DNA is TGCGCCAGCAGTGGGGGGACAGGCAACTATGGCTACACCTTC. The chain links TRBV10-1 to TRBJ1-2; 8 bases are shared with TRBD1. J lost 2 bases, V lost 4 bases, and 3 bases had no gene match. Per germline, CDR1 WNHNN and CDR2 SYGVQD (reference sequence). The CDR3 has 14 residues.

This CDR3 reads CASRANSNQPQHF. The CDR3 DNA follows: TGTGCCAGCCGTGCTAATAGCAATCAGCCCCAGCATTTT. The J gene is TRBJ1-5, the V gene TRBV7-2; D call uncertain. V lost 8 bases, J lost 0 bases, and 8 bases lay in between. The CDR3 totals 13 residues. The V gene's germline CDR1 is SGHTA and CDR2 FQGNSA.

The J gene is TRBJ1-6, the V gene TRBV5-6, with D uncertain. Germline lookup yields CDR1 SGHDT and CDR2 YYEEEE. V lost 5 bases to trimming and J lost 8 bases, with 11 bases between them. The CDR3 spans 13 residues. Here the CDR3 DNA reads TGTGCCAGCAGTTTTGGAGGCGATTCACCCCTCCACTTT. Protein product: CASSFGGDSPLHF.

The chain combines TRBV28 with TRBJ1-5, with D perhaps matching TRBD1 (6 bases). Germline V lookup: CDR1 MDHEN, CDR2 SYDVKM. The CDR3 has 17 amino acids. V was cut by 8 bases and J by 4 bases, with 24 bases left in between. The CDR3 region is CASRRPARGGSNQPQHF. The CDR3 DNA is TGTGCCAGCCGACGACCTGCGAGGGGGGGGTCTAATCAGCCCCAGCATTTT. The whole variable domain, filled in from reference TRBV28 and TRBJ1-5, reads DVKVTQSSRYLVKRTGEKVFLECVQDMDHENMFWYRQDPGLGLRLIYFSYDVKMKEKGDIPEGYSVSREKKERFSLILESASTNQTSMYLCASRRPARGGSNQPQHFGDGTRLSIL.